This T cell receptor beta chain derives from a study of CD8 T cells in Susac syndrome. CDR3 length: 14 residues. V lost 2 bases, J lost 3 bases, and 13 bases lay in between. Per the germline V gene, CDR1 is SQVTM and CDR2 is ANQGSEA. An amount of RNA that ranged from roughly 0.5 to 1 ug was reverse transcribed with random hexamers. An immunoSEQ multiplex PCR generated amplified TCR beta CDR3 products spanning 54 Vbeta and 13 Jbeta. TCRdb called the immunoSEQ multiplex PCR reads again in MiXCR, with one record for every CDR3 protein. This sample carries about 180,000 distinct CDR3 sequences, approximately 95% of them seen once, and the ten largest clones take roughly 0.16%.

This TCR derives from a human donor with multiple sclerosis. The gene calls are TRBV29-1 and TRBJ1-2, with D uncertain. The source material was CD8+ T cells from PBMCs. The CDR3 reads CSVETVGNHYGYTF. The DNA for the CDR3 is TGCAGCGTTGAAACTGTCGGGAATCACTATGGCTACACCTTC.